This entry lists 23 T cell receptor beta chains sequenced from one sample in a study of OX40 agonist ivuxolimab in advanced cancers. The data were produced by immunoSEQ multiplex PCR, yet TCRdb's version contains in-frame clones alone and is incomplete. The table has around 56,000 clones, approximately 82% seen once. The sequencing here drew on CD4+ or CD8+ T cells sorted from blood, taken in a trial of the OX40 agonist ivuxolimab. The receptors originated from an adult with an advanced solid tumor such as melanoma, head and neck, liver or kidney cancer.

This clone is deemed medium-sized. The chain has TRBV28 and TRBJ1-1; 10 bases align to TRBD1. The V gene end was trimmed by 4 bases and the J gene end by 2 bases; junction bases not matched to a gene: 7. CDR3 length equals 16 residues. CDR1 and CDR2 from the germline V gene are MDHEN and SYDVKM. CDR3 sequence reads: CASSSTGGEFNTEAFF. The CDR3 nucleotides read TGTGCCAGCAGTTCGACAGGGGGCGAGTTTAACACTGAAGCTTTCTTT.

The gene calls are TRBV5-8 and TRBJ2-2, with D unclear. CDR1 is SGHTS, CDR2 YDEGEE, per germline. Trimming stripped 4 bases from V and 1 base from J, with 14 bases between. The CDR3 totals 16 residues. The CDR3 protein is CASSGRLSGNTGELFF. CDR3 bases: TGTGCCAGCAGCGGGCGACTCAGTGGGAACACCGGGGAGCTGTTTTTT.

Here the CDR3 reads CASSVVKGDKETQYF. The CDR3 DNA sequence: TGTGCCAGCAGCGTAGTAAAAGGGGATAAAGAGACCCAGTACTTC. The chain uses TRBV9 and TRBJ2-5; perhaps TRBD1 as D (5 bases). The CDR3 covers 15 residues. V was cut by 0 bases and J by 3 bases, with 12 bases left in between. CDR1 and CDR2 (germline): SGDLS, YYNGEE.

J is TRBJ2-1 and V is TRBV10-1, with TRBD2 matching over 9 bases. Unmatched junction bases numbered 3, after V lost 5 bases and J lost 4 bases. Germline V CDR1 and CDR2: WNHNN, SYGVQD (reference sequence). The CDR3 runs to 14 residues. The CDR3 DNA reads TGCGCCAGCAGTTTGAGCGGGAGGTACAATGAGCAGTTCTTC. This translates into CASSLSGRYNEQFF.

This chain joins TRBV2 and TRBJ2-7; 12 bases map to TRBD2. The ends lost 5 bases at V and 3 bases at J; junction bases unmatched: 2. The length of the CDR3 is 14 residues. The germline gives CDR1 SNHLY, CDR2 FYNNEI. Here the CDR3 reads CASSTSGGLYEQYF. The DNA of the CDR3 is TGTGCCAGCAGTACTAGCGGGGGGCTCTACGAGCAGTACTTC.

The rearrangement links TRBV4-1 to TRBJ1-1; a possible D gene is TRBD1 (6 bases). This CDR3 has 15 residues. The germline V and J ends were trimmed by 2 bases and 1 base, with 11 bases remaining between them. Germline values: CDR1 MGHRA, CDR2 YSYEKL. The CDR3 coding sequence is TGCGCCAGCAGCCAATTGACAGGTAGGAACACTGAAGCTTTCTTT. Protein product: CASSQLTGRNTEAFF.

This clone was recorded only once. The V call is TRBV27, the J call TRBJ2-1, with D perhaps being TRBD1 or TRBD2 (6 bases each). The CDR3 is 14 residues long. The germline V gene has CDR1 MNHEY and CDR2 SMNVEV (reference sequence). Trimming removed 6 bases at V and 2 bases at J, with 11 bases between. This CDR3 is CASRGGWAYNEQFF. The CDR3 DNA follows: TGTGCCAGCAGAGGGGGGTGGGCCTACAATGAGCAGTTCTTC.

This CDR3 reads CASSAGVGTRSTDTQYF. The CDR3 DNA sequence: TGTGCCAGCAGCGCGGGGGTGGGGACAAGGAGCACAGATACGCAGTATTTT. The chain uses TRBV9 and TRBJ2-3; D might be TRBD1 or TRBD2, each matching 6 bases. The CDR3 covers 17 residues. CDR1 and CDR2 (germline): SGDLS, YYNGEE. V lost 3 bases to trimming and J lost 0 bases, with 17 bases between them.

This chain connects TRBV5-1 to TRBJ1-6; D is unresolved. This CDR3 region has 13 residues. The V end lost 3 bases, the J end lost 7 bases, and 8 bases lay between the germline ends. Germline V gene data show CDR1 as SGHRS and CDR2 as YFSETQ. Here the CDR3 DNA reads TGCGCCAGCAGCTCGGGCCGGAATTCACCCCTCCACTTT. Its translation: CASSSGRNSPLHF.

The rearrangement links TRBV7-3 to TRBJ2-1; 7 bases line up with TRBD2. V lost 0 bases to trimming and J lost 0 bases; unmatched junction nucleotides: 2. The CDR3 sequence is 16 residues long. Germline V gene sequence: CDR1 SGHTA, CDR2 FQGTGA. The CDR3 loop reads CASSLTLASSYNEQFF. The CDR3 DNA sequence: TGTGCCAGCAGCTTAACACTAGCGAGCTCCTACAATGAGCAGTTCTTC.

The rearrangement links TRBV19 to TRBJ2-5; TRBD2 matches at 13 bases. The CDR3 is made up of 16 amino acids. Trimming took 3 bases from V and 5 from J; bases not matched to a gene: 6. Germline CDR1 is LNHDA and CDR2 is SQIVND (reference sequence). CDR3 sequence reads: CASSIGGTSGIETQYF. The CDR3 DNA reads as TGTGCCAGTAGTATTGGGGGGACTAGCGGGATCGAGACCCAGTACTTC.

Only a few counts were recorded for this clone. The chain recombines TRBV6-5 with TRBJ1-2, with 7 bases matching TRBD1. Germline V lookup: CDR1 MNHEY, CDR2 SVGAGI. With 2 bases clipped from V and 6 bases from J, the junction kept 3 bases outside the gene matches. This CDR3 has 13 residues. The CDR3 sequence is CASSYTGVNGYTF. In nucleotides, the CDR3 is TGTGCCAGCAGTTACACAGGGGTCAATGGCTACACCTTC.

The chain is built from TRBV25-1 and TRBJ2-7; weak D call: TRBD2 (6 bases). The CDR3 is 13 amino acids. From germline, CDR1 is MGHDK and CDR2 SYGVNS. V lost 0 bases to trimming and J lost 9 bases, with 12 bases between them. In nucleotides, the CDR3 is TGTGCCAGCAGTGAATACCAAGTCGGGGGGCAGTACTTC. Its translation: CASSEYQVGGQYF.

The chain carries TRBV19 and TRBJ2-3; 11 nucleotides align to TRBD2. J was trimmed by 1 base and V by 5 bases; bases with no gene match: 5. Germline CDR1 reads LNHDA; CDR2 reads SQIVND (reference sequence). There are 16 residues in the CDR3. CDR3 protein: CASSPRLAGRTDTQYF. CDR3 coding DNA: TGTGCCAGTAGTCCTCGACTAGCGGGGCGCACAGATACGCAGTATTTT. Variable domain in full (rest from reference TRBV19 and TRBJ2-3): DGGITQSPKYLFRKEGQNVTLSCEQNLNHDAMYWYRQDPGQGLRLIYYSQIVNDFQKGDIAEGYSVSREKKESFPLTVTSAQKNPTAFYLCASSPRLAGRTDTQYFGPGTRLTVL.

V gene TRBV25-1 combines with J gene TRBJ2-2; 11 bases fit TRBD1. The CDR3 consists of 16 residues. With V trimmed by 1 base and J by 4 bases, 2 bases remained unmatched. Looked up from germline, CDR1 is MGHDK and CDR2 is SYGVNS. As DNA, the CDR3 is TGTGCCAGCAGTGAATTAGGGACAGGGGGCACCGGGGAGCTGTTTTTT. It codes for CASSELGTGGTGELFF.

This clone was observed a single time. The genes are TRBV21-1 and TRBJ2-5; TRBD1, the table's D call, lacks a check against the DNA. TRBV21-1 is a pseudogene segment. The CDR3 runs to 13 residues. CDR3 sequence (DNA): TGTGCCAGCCGACAGGGCCTACAAGAGACCCAGTACTTC. Amino acids: CASRQGLQETQYF.

Notes on this clone: Sequence at one end of the junction differs from germline and may be a read error. The identical CDR3 is also encoded by other nucleotide sequences in the sample. The rearrangement joins TRBV7-9 to TRBJ2-7; 13 nucleotides align to TRBD2. This CDR3 contains 19 residues. CDR1 SEHNR and CDR2 FQNEAQ come from the germline V gene (reference sequence). CDR3 nucleotides: TGCGCCAGCAGCCTCGAGCGAACGGGACTAGCGGGACTTAACTACGAGCAGTACTTC. Translating it yields CASSLERTGLAGLNYEQYF.

The chain uses TRBV7-2 and TRBJ2-3, with D unresolved. The V gene's germline CDR1 is SGHTA and CDR2 FQGNSA. This CDR3 has 14 amino acids. V dropped 4 bases and J dropped 0 bases, with 8 bases sitting between them. Here the CDR3 DNA reads TGTGCCAGCAGCTCATTACCGAGCACAGATACGCAGTATTTT. It is translated as CASSSLPSTDTQYF.

The chain is built from TRBV2 and TRBJ2-3; no firm D call. V lost 6 bases to trimming and J lost 6 bases, with 16 bases between them. The CDR3 has 14 amino acids. CDR1 and CDR2 (germline): SNHLY, FYNNEI. The CDR3 loop reads CASSRFGPRDTQYF. The CDR3 nucleotides are TGTGCCAGCAGCCGATTCGGACCGCGGGATACGCAGTATTTT.

This rearrangement joins TRBV7-9 to TRBJ2-2, with D possibly being TRBD1 (5 bases). Trimming removed 5 bases from V and 1 base from J, with 14 bases in between. Germline loops: CDR1 SEHNR, CDR2 FQNEAQ (reference sequence). The CDR3 contains 16 residues. The CDR3 DNA follows: TGTGCCAGCAGCCAAGGGGTACCCCAGAACACCGGGGAGCTGTTTTTT. Its protein product is CASSQGVPQNTGELFF.

This clone was observed once. The V call is TRBV5-5, the J call TRBJ2-2, with a weak D call TRBD1 (6 bases). The CDR3 spans 16 residues. In germline, CDR1 is SGHKS, CDR2 YYEKEE (reference sequence). The V end was cut by 1 base, the J end by 4 bases, with 14 bases between. CDR3 nucleotide sequence: TGTGCCAGCAGCTTGCCACAGGGTGAGGGCACCGGGGAGCTGTTTTTT. Its protein is CASSLPQGEGTGELFF.

The gene calls are TRBV5-8 and TRBJ2-5, with D maybe TRBD1 (6 bases). The CDR3 length is 14 residues. The V gene lost 2 bases and the J gene lost 5 bases, with 13 bases spanning the gap. The germline V gene encodes CDR1 SGHTS and CDR2 YDEGEE. This CDR3 is CASSFSGAVETQYF. CDR3 DNA: TGTGCCAGCAGCTTCTCAGGGGCCGTGGAGACCCAGTACTTC.

This chain uses TRBV6-6 with TRBJ2-5; 10 bases are a match to TRBD1. The CDR3 has 16 residues. Germline CDR1 and CDR2: MNHNY and SVGAGI (reference sequence). V lost 2 bases and J lost 0; bases outside the gene matches: 3. The CDR3, as DNA: TGTGCCAGCAGTTACAGGACAGGGGGGCACCAAGAGACCCAGTACTTC. Protein: CASSYRTGGHQETQYF.